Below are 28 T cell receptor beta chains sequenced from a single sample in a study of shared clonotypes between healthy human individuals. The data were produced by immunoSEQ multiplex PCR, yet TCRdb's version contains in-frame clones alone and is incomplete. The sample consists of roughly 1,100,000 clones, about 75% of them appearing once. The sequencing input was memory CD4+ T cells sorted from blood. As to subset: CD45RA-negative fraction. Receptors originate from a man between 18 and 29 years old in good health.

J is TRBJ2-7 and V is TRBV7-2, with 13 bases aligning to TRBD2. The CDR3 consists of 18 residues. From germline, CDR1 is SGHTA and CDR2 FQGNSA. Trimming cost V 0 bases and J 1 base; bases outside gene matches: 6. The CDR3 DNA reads TGTGCCAGCAGCTTAGCGGGGACTAGCGGGAAGGGTTCCTACGAGCAGTACTTC. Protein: CASSLAGTSGKGSYEQYF. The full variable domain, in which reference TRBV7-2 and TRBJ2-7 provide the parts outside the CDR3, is GAGVSQSPSNKVTEKGKDVELRCDPISGHTALYWYRQSLGQGLEFLIYFQGNSAPDKSGLPSDRFSAERTGGSVSTLTIQRTQQEDSAVYLCASSLAGTSGKGSYEQYFGPGTRLTVT.

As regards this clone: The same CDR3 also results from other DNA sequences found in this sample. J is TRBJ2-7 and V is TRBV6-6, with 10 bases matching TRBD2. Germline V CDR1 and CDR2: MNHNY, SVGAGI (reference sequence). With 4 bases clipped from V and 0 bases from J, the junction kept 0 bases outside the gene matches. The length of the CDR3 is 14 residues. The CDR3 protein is CASSLAGGSYEQYF. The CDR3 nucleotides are TGTGCCAGCAGTTTAGCGGGAGGCTCCTACGAGCAGTACTTC.

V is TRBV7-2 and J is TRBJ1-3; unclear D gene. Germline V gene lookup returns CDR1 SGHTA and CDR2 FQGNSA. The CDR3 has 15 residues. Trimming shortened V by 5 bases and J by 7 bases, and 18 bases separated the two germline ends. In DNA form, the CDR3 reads TGTGCCAGCAGCCGGGCCGAGCTTGGGAAGAACACCATATATTTT. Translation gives CASSRAELGKNTIYF. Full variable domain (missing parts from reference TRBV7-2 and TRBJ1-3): GAGVSQSPSNKVTEKGKDVELRCDPISGHTALYWYRQSLGQGLEFLIYFQGNSAPDKSGLPSDRFSAERTGGSVSTLTIQRTQQEDSAVYLCASSRAELGKNTIYFGEGSWLTVV.

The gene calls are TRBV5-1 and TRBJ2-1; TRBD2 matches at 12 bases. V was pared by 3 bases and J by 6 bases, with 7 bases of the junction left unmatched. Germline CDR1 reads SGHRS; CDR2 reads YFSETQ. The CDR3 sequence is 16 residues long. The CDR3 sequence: CASSSGLAGKSNEQFF. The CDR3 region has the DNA TGCGCCAGCAGCTCCGGACTAGCGGGAAAAAGCAATGAGCAGTTCTTC.

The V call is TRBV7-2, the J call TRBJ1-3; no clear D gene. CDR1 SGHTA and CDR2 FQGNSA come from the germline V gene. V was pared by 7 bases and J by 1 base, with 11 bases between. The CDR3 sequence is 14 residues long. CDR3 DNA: TGTGCCAGCACCATGACACTATCTGGAAACACCATATATTTT. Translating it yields CASTMTLSGNTIYF.

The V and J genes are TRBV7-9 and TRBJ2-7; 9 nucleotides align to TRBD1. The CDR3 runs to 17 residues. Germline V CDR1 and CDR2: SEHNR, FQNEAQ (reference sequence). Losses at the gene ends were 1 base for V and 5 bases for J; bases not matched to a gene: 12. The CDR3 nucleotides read TGTGCCAGCAGCTTAGGGGACGGACAGGGGCCGGGGGACGAGCAGTACTTC. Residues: CASSLGDGQGPGDEQYF.

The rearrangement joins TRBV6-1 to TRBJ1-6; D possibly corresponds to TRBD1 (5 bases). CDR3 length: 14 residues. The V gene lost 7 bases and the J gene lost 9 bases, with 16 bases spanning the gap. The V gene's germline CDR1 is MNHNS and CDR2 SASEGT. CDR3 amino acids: CASIRGVVGSPLHF. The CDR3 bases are TGTGCCAGCATACGAGGGGTCGTCGGTTCACCCCTCCACTTT.

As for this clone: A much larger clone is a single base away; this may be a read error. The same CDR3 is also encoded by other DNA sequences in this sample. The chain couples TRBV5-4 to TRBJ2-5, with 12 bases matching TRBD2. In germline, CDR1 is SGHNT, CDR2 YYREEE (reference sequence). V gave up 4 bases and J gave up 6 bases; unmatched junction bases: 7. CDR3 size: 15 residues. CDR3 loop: CASSPSSGGGKTQYF. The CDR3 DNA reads TGTGCCAGCAGCCCCTCTAGCGGGGGGGGAAAGACCCAGTACTTC. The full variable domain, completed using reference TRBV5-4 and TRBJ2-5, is ETGVTQSPTHLIKTRGQQVTLRCSSQSGHNTVSWYQQALGQGPQFIFQYYREEENGRGNFPPRFSGLQFPNYSSELNVNALELDDSALYLCASSPSSGGGKTQYFGPGTRLLVL.

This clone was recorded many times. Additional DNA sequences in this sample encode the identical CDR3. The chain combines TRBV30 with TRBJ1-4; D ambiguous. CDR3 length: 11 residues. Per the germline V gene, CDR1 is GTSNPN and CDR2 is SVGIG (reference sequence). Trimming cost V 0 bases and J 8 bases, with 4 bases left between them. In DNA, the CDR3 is TGTGCCTGGAGTGTAGGAGAAAAACTGTTTTTT. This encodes CAWSVGEKLFF.

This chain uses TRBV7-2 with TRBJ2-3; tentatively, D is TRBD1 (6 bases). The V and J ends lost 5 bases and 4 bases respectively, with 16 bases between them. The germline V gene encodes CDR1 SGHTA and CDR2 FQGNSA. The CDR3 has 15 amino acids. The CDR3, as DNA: TGTGCCAGCAGCCCCCAGTCGGGACAAGCAGATACGCAGTATTTT. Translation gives CASSPQSGQADTQYF.

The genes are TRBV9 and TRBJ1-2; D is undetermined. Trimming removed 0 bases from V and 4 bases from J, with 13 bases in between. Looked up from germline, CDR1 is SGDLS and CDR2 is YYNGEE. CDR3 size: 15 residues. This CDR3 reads CASSVGGIGSYGYTF. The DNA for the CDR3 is TGTGCCAGCAGCGTAGGTGGGATCGGTAGCTATGGCTACACCTTC.

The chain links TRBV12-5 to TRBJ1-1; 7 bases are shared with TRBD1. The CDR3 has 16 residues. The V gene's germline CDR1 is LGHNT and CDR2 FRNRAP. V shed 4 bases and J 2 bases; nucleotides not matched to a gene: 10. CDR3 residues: CASGSAIGQANTEAFF. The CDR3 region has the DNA TGTGCTAGTGGTTCTGCAATAGGACAGGCTAACACTGAAGCTTTCTTT.

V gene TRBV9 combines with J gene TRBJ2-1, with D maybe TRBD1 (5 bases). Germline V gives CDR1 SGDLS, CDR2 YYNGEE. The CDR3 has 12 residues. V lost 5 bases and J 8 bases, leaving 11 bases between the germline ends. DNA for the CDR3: TGTGCCAGCAGTTCGACAGTGGATGAGCAGTTCTTC. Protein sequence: CASSSTVDEQFF.

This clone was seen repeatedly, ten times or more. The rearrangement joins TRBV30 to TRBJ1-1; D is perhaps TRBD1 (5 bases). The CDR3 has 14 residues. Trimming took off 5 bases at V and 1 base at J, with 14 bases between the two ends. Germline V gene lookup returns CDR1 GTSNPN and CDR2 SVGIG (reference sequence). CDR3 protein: CAWSRKTGNTEAFF. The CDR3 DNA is TGTGCCTGGTCCCGAAAAACAGGGAACACTGAAGCTTTCTTT.

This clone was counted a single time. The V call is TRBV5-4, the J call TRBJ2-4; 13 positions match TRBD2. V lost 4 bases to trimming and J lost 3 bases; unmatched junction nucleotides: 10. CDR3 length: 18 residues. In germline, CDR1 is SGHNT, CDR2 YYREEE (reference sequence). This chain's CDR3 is CASSTGTSGTLLKNIQYF. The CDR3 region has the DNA TGTGCCAGCAGCACCGGGACTAGCGGGACTCTACTCAAAAACATTCAGTACTTC.

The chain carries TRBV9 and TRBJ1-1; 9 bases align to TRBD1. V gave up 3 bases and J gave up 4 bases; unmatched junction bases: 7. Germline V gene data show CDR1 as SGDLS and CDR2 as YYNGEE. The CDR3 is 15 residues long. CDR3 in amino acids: CASSARQGESTEAFF. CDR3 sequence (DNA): TGTGCCAGCAGCGCCCGACAGGGGGAGAGCACTGAAGCTTTCTTT.

The CDR3 DNA reads TGTGCCAGCAGCAATCGGGGGCAAATTTCCTACGAGCAGTACTTC. Its translation is CASSNRGQISYEQYF. This rearrangement joins TRBV21-1 to TRBJ2-7. TRBV21-1 is listed as a pseudogene. CDR3 size: 15 residues.

The CDR3: CASSIQQHQPQHF. Written as DNA, the CDR3 is TGTGCCAGCAGCATACAGCAACATCAGCCCCAGCATTTT. This chain joins TRBV6-1 and TRBJ1-5; no clear D gene. Germline CDR1 reads MNHNS; CDR2 reads SASEGT. The V gene lost 6 bases and the J gene lost 5 bases, with 11 bases spanning the gap. The CDR3 length is 13 residues.

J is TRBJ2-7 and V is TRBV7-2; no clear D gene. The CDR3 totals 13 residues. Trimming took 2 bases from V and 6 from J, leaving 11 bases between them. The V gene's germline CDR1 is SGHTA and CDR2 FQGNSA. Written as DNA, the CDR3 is TGTGCCAGCAGCTTACTCCCCCACTCCGAGCAGTACTTC. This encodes CASSLLPHSEQYF.

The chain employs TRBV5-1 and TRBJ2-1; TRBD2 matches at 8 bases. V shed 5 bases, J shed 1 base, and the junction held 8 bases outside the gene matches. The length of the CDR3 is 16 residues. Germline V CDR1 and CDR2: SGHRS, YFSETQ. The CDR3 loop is CASRVAPSGSYNEQFF. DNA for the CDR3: TGCGCCAGCAGGGTCGCTCCTAGCGGGTCCTACAATGAGCAGTTCTTC. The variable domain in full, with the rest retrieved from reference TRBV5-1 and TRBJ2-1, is KAGVTQTPRYLIKTRGQQVTLSCSPISGHRSVSWYQQTPGQGLQFLFEYFSETQRNKGNFPGRFSGRQFSNSRSEMNVSTLELGDSALYLCASRVAPSGSYNEQFFGPGTRLTVL.

The CDR3 is CASRDSYSLGGEQYF. CDR3 bases: TGCGCCTCCAGAGACTCCTACTCCCTAGGCGGGGAGCAGTACTTC. The V gene is TRBV5-1, the J gene TRBJ2-7; a weak D match, TRBD2 (5 bases). Germline CDR1 and CDR2: SGHRS and YFSETQ. V lost 10 bases, J lost 7 bases, and 27 bases lay in between. This CDR3 has 15 residues.

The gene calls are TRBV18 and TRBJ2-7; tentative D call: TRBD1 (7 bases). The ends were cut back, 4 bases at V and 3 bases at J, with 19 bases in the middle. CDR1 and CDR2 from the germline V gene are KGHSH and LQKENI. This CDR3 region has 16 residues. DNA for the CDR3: TGTGCCAGCTCACAGGAACAGGGGAGGCAAGTCTACGAGCAGTACTTC. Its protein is CASSQEQGRQVYEQYF.

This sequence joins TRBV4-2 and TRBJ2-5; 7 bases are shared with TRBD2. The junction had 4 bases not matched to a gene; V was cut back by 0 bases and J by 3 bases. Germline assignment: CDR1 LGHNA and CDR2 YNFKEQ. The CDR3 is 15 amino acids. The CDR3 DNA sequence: TGTGCCAGCAGCCAAGACGGCGCGGGGGAAGAGACCCAGTACTTC. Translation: CASSQDGAGEETQYF.

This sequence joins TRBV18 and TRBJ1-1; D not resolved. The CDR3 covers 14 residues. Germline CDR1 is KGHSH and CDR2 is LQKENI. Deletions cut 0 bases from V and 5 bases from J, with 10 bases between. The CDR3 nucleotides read TGTGCCAGCTCACCACCGGGCCCGGGGACTGAAGCTTTCTTT. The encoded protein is CASSPPGPGTEAFF.

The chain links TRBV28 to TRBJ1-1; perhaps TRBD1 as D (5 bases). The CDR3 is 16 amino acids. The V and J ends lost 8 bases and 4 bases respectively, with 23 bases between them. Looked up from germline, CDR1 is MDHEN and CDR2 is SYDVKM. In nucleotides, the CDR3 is TGTGCCAGCCCCCCCTACGGACTCCCGGGGGGCACTGAAGCTTTCTTT. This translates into CASPPYGLPGGTEAFF.

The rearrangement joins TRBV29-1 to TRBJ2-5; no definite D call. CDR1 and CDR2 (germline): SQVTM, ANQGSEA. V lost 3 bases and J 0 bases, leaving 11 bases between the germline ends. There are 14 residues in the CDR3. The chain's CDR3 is CSVDISADQETQYF. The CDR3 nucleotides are TGCAGCGTTGATATTTCGGCGGACCAAGAGACCCAGTACTTC.

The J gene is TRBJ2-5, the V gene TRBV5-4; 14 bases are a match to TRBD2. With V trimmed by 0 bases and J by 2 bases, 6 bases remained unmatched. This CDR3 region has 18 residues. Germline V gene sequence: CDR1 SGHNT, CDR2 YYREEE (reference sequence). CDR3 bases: TGTGCCAGCAGCTTGGGGGGACTAGCGGGAGATCGGCAAGAGACCCAGTACTTC. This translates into CASSLGGLAGDRQETQYF.

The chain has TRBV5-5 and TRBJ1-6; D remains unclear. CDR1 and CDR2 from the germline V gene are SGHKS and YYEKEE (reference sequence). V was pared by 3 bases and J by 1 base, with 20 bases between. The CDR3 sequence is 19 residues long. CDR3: CASSSGSEEFRSYNSPLHF. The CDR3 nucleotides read TGTGCCAGCAGCTCCGGCTCCGAGGAGTTCAGGTCCTATAATTCACCCCTCCACTTT.